This TCR beta chain was identified in a study of long-term antiretroviral therapy in people with HIV. Survey-level resolution applied to immunoSEQ assay v3.0. In sequencing, roughly 40,000-50,000 T-cell genomes per sample were targeted. Profiled with immunoSEQ multiplex PCR; TCRdb holds only in-frame clones, not every one. The table lists about 33,000 clones, roughly 96% of them singletons. Study-level results: Control repertoires displayed wider CDR3 length ranges than the HIV repertoires.

In each sample, roughly 0.95-10 million cryopreserved PBMC were present before DNA extraction. As for this clone: Its target is not known.

V lost 2 bases and J lost 1, with 5 bases in between. The CDR3 is 12 residues long. Germline V gene sequence: CDR1 GTSNPN, CDR2 SVGIG (reference sequence). The TCR originated in a man between 25 and 39 years old with HIV. The source was unsorted PBMCs, collected approximately 6.6 years after starting antiretroviral therapy. The chain recombines TRBV30 with TRBJ1-1; no definite D call. The CDR3 DNA is TGTGCCTGGAGTCGGGCGAACACTGAAGCTTTCTTT. It translates to CAWSRANTEAFF.